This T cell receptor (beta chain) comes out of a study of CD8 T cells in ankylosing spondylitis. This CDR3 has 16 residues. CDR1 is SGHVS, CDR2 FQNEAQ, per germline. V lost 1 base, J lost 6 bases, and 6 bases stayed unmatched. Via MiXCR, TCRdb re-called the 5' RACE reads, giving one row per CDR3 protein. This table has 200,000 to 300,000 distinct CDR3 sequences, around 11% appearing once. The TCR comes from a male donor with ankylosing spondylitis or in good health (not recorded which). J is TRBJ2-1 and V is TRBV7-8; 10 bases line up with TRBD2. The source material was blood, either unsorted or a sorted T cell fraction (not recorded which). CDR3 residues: CASSLETSGRSNEQFF. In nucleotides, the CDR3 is TGTGCCAGCAGCTTAGAGACTAGCGGGCGCTCCAATGAGCAGTTCTTC.